The entry below gives a single T cell receptor (beta chain) sequence along with its context. As yet, its antigen is unknown. This sample was taken from a study of OX40 agonist ivuxolimab in advanced cancers. As for the study in general: In this trial design, patients received ivuxolimab intravenously at 0.01 to 10 mg/kg every 2 weeks. Age averaged around 58 years (range roughly 20 to 90), and 82.7% were male.

Study results and caveats: Expanded clones were, on average, more numerous among CD8+ T cells than CD4+.

People who had autoimmune disease history or systemic immunosuppression were excluded. The germline CDR1 and CDR2 sequences are LNHDA and SQIVND (reference sequence). Between the trimmed V and J ends, which lost 10 bases and 7 bases, there was a span of 11 bases. The CDR3 loop spans 11 amino acids. Only in-frame clones appear in the TCRdb table, and some are missing; sequencing was by immunoSEQ multiplex PCR. The table includes 75,000 to 100,000 clones, roughly 80% detected once. This receptor was taken from an adult with an advanced solid tumor such as melanoma, head and neck, liver or kidney cancer. J is TRBJ1-5 and V is TRBV19; D ambiguous. This material consisted of CD4+ or CD8+ T cells sorted from blood, taken in a trial of the OX40 agonist ivuxolimab. CDR3: CATHTPQPQHF. The CDR3, as DNA: TGTGCCACTCACACACCCCAGCCCCAGCATTTT.